Given below is one TCR beta chain in context. This clonotype was counted a few times. The specificity of this receptor is unknown. Qualities for individual bases were not recorded, and no much larger clone is one base off. Sequencing instrument: Illumina NovaSeq 6000. TCRalpha and TCRbeta cDNA libraries were built by 5'RACE with constant-segment primers, adding sample barcodes and unique molecular identifiers. RNA was extracted from every sample with Trizol reagent. Library amplification was performed in two PCR steps, and a second sample barcode and Illumina TruSeq adapters were introduced in the second step. Sequencing of the libraries was done on an Illumina NovaSeq, producing 2 x 150 bp paired-end reads. The source study handled its data this way. Demultiplexing of reads and collapsing into UMI-guided consensus sequences were performed with migec v1.2.7. Using mixcr v2.1.11, the UMI consensuses were aligned to TRA and TRB V and J templates and assembled into clonotypes. Expanded or contracted clonotypes were those called significant by both edgeR and NoisET, with noise models trained on biological replicates. For edgeR calls, the thresholds were a false discovery rate-adjusted p below 0.01 and a log2 fold-change of 1. As an exploratory analysis of dynamics, max-normalized trajectories of the 1000 most abundant clonotypes were examined by PCA with hierarchical clustering. Separately sequenced CD4+ and CD8+ repertoires were used to assign a CD4 or CD8 phenotype to each responding clone. TCRdb passed the public sequencing reads through fastp at Q25 and MiXCR, retaining productive beta sequences. When rows share a CDR3 protein, they turn into one entry using the most common DNA and genes. Here the V and J calls rest on TCRdb's processing, not on the authors' analysis. This sample comprises some 190,000 distinct CDR3 sequences, more than 15% of them detected only once. Together, the top ten hold just over 2% of the sample.

This entry is derived from a study of T-cell memory formation after mild COVID-19 (dated by TCRdb to about 2021). Notes on the research overall: TCR sequence clusters from the two donors were found to be largely donor specific. Longitudinal TCRalpha and TCRbeta repertoire sequencing tracked T-cell clones expanding and contracting after mild COVID-19 in a couple of donors. The cohort comprised two young, previously healthy adult volunteers, one female and one male. General conclusions and limits of the study: Contracting CD4+ clones were located mainly in the CM and EM memory subsets, whereas CD8+ clones were found to be enriched in EMRA. Whether the second-wave clones peaking on day 37 were SARS-CoV-2 specific was not confirmed. Some responding clones were found in pre-infection memory, which suggests that pre-existing cross-reactive memory T cells took part in the SARS-CoV-2 response. From day 15 to 85, contracting clones showed balanced CD4/CD8 phenotypes, whereas a second wave of clones that expanded from day 15 to 37 leaned towards CD4+. The study included only a couple of mild cases, and larger cohorts that include severe cases with pre-infection samples were judged to be necessary.

Ficoll-Paque density gradient centrifugation was used to isolate PBMCs. CDR1 and CDR2, looked up from the germline V gene, are MNHEY and SVGEGT. The cysteine opens and the phenylalanine closes a CDR3 of 12 amino acids. Only the CDR3 region is kept as DNA, spanning 36 bases read in frame from base 1. V gives up 6 bases and J gives up 6 bases, and the segment between their germline ends measures 10 bases. This TCR was sampled from an adult woman who had mild COVID-19 (a few samples of this study predate the infection). The sample titles of this study are shuffled in the database, so cell type and time point are left out; the donor was told from shared clones. The sequencing sample was made of PBMCs or a T cell subset sorted from them (not recorded which). The receptor chain draws on TRBV6-2 or TRBV6-3 and TRBJ2-3; the D gene assignment is ambiguous. The DNA sequence is TGTGCCAGCAGCCCCGGCGAGGATACGCAGTATTTT. The translation is CASSPGEDTQYF.